The clone carrying this T cell receptor beta chain came up a few times. Antigen unknown. A single record per CDR3 protein comes from TCRdb applying MiXCR to the reads. The sample has 300,000 to 400,000 distinct CDR3 sequences, 29% seen once; the top ten hold 20%. The CDR3 spans 19 residues. V was pared by 2 bases and J by 0 bases, with 9 bases of the junction left unmatched. CDR1 MNHNY and CDR2 SVGAGI come from the germline V gene (reference sequence). The source of the sample is a study of T cell repertoires in cytomegalovirus infection. Findings and limits, study-wide: Within the response measured ex vivo, HLA-C-restricted CMV-specific TCR beta clonotypes were dominant. Totalled public TCR beta family frequency picked out people who carried CMV plus the relevant HLA.

This chain links TRBV6-6 with TRBJ2-5; 13 bases are shared with TRBD2. The origin of this receptor is a human donor in good health (CMV status not recorded). Some clones in this sample may be carry-over from other donors' samples. This material consisted of cultured PBMCs, taken from culture after CMV antigen stimulation. CDR3 amino acids: CASSYGRLAGGPYQETQYF. CDR3 in DNA: TGTGCCAGCAGTTACGGAAGACTAGCGGGGGGCCCGTACCAAGAGACCCAGTACTTC.